The 23 T cell receptor beta chains below were found in one sample sequenced in a study of spatial heterogeneity in lung cancer. Stated time point: sample taken at primary tumor resection. TCRdb reprocessed the 5' RACE reads with MiXCR, giving one entry per CDR3 protein. This table holds about 39,000 distinct CDR3 sequences, 3.1% found once. The sequenced sample was normal lung tissue next to the tumor, obtained at surgery. The receptors here all came from a male donor with early-stage non-small cell lung cancer.

This clonotype was found many times. Here the CDR3 reads CASSQFYGGGVDEQFF. The CDR3 DNA reads TGCGCCAGCAGCCAATTTTACGGGGGGGGCGTGGATGAGCAGTTCTTC. The genes are TRBV4-3 and TRBJ2-1; 8 positions match TRBD2. After removal of 2 bases from V and 8 bases from J, the junction contained 11 bases not matched to a gene. The CDR3 is made up of 16 amino acids. Per the germline V gene, CDR1 is LGHNA and CDR2 is YSLEER.

This clonotype was recorded at least ten times. V is TRBV3-1 and J is TRBJ2-3, with 7 bases that match TRBD2. The J segment lost 4 bases and the V segment lost 4 bases, leaving 5 bases of the junction unmatched. The CDR3 has 14 residues. The germline V gene encodes CDR1 LGHDT and CDR2 YNNKEL (reference sequence). The DNA of the CDR3 is TGTGCCAGCAGCCGCCCTGGGAGGGCAGATACGCAGTATTTT. It translates to CASSRPGRADTQYF.

This clonotype appeared many times. The CDR3 loop reads CASSNSSGTSGEQYF. The CDR3 nucleotides are TGTGCCAGCAGCAACAGCTCCGGGACCTCCGGCGAGCAGTACTTC. The rearrangement joins TRBV11-2 to TRBJ2-7, with D tentatively TRBD1 or TRBD2 (5 bases each). V was pared by 5 bases and J by 6 bases, with 20 bases between. Germline CDR1 SGHAT, CDR2 FQNNGV. The CDR3 runs to 15 residues.

This clonotype was found many times. The genes are TRBV6-1 and TRBJ2-2, with D tentatively TRBD1 (6 bases). The CDR3 extends over 14 amino acids. Trimming pared 10 bases from V and 0 bases from J, leaving 12 bases between. Germline loops: CDR1 MNHNS, CDR2 SASEGT. This CDR3 reads CATKGGTNTGELFF. The CDR3 DNA sequence: TGTGCCACCAAAGGGGGAACGAACACCGGGGAGCTGTTTTTT.

This clonotype was counted ten times or more. This chain uses TRBV20-1 with TRBJ2-3; 9 positions match TRBD2. Per the germline V gene, CDR1 is DFQATT and CDR2 is SNEGSKA (reference sequence). Trimming cost V 5 bases and J 5 bases; bases outside gene matches: 11. The CDR3 is 15 residues long. CDR3 residues: CSAQTIAGVGDTQYF. The CDR3 DNA reads as TGCAGTGCTCAAACAATAGCGGGAGTAGGAGATACGCAGTATTTT.

This clonotype was seen many times. V and J are TRBV11-2 and TRBJ2-1; perhaps TRBD2 as D (6 bases). Trimming pared 8 bases from V and 0 bases from J, leaving 11 bases between. Germline V lookup: CDR1 SGHAT, CDR2 FQNNGV. The length of the CDR3 is 14 residues. As DNA, the CDR3 is TGTGCCAGCGCCCTAGCGCTCTCCTACAATGAGCAGTTCTTC. Protein sequence: CASALALSYNEQFF.

This clonotype has ten or more counts. The chain employs TRBV5-6 and TRBJ1-4, with unresolved D. The germline gives CDR1 SGHDT, CDR2 YYEEEE. V lost 4 bases, J lost 12 bases, and 13 bases lay in between. The CDR3 spans 12 residues. CDR3: CASSRHLSELFF. The DNA for the CDR3 is TGTGCCAGCAGCCGGCATCTGTCGGAACTGTTTTTT. Together with reference TRBV5-6 and TRBJ1-4, the CDR3 gives the full variable domain: DAGVTQSPTHLIKTRGQQVTLRCSPKSGHDTVSWYQQALGQGPQFIFQYYEEEERQRGNFPDRFSGHQFPNYSSELNVNALLLGDSALYLCASSRHLSELFFGSGTQLSVL.

This clonotype was seen many times. The genes are TRBV7-2 and TRBJ2-5; a weak D match, TRBD2 (6 bases). The CDR3 has 11 residues. V gave up 4 bases and J gave up 9 bases, with 9 bases separating them. Germline loops: CDR1 SGHTA, CDR2 FQGNSA. The chain's CDR3 is CASSSGLSQYF. The CDR3 DNA reads as TGTGCCAGCAGCTCGGGACTCTCCCAGTACTTC.

This clonotype was seen ten or more times. At one end the junction does not follow the germline gene, possibly because of a read error. This rearrangement joins TRBV3-1 to TRBJ1-5, with a weak D call TRBD1 (5 bases). Germline CDR1 is LGHDT and CDR2 is YNNKEL (reference sequence). The CDR3 contains 17 residues. The CDR3 DNA reads TGTGCCAGCAGCAAAGAAGTTTTTTCAGGGACGGGTCAGCCCCAGCATTTT. It is translated as CASSKEVFSGTGQPQHF.

This clonotype occurred many times. The rearrangement uses TRBV20-1 and TRBJ2-1; D not resolved. From germline, CDR1 is DFQATT and CDR2 SNEGSKA (reference sequence). V dropped 1 base and J dropped 2 bases, with 3 bases sitting between them. This CDR3 contains 12 residues. The CDR3, as DNA: TGCAGTGCTAGAGGGGCCTACAATGAGCAGTTCTTC. Translated: CSARGAYNEQFF.

This clonotype occurred many times. The chain links TRBV20-1 to TRBJ1-1, with D tentatively TRBD1 (6 bases). Germline V gene data show CDR1 as DFQATT and CDR2 as SNEGSKA (reference sequence). CDR3 length equals 13 residues. Trimming removed 0 bases from V and 7 bases from J, with 12 bases in between. CDR3 sequence (DNA): TGCAGTGCTAGAGATGGAGGGGGAGTTGAAGCTTTCTTT. Amino acids: CSARDGGGVEAFF.

This clonotype was picked up many times. The chain is built from TRBV7-9 and TRBJ1-1; tentative D call: TRBD1 (6 bases). V lost 3 bases to trimming and J lost 9 bases, with 17 bases between them. CDR1 is SEHNR, CDR2 FQNEAQ, per germline (reference sequence). There are 14 residues in the CDR3. The CDR3 DNA is TGTGCCAGCAGCTTGGGGGCTGACGGCTCTAAAGCTTTCTTT. It encodes CASSLGADGSKAFF. Variable domain in full (rest from reference TRBV7-9 and TRBJ1-1): DTGVSQNPRHKITKRGQNVTFRCDPISEHNRLYWYRQTLGQGPEFLTYFQNEAQLEKSRLLSDRFSAERPKGSFSTLEIQRTEQGDSAMYLCASSLGADGSKAFFGQGTRLTVV.

There are many counts of this clonotype. The chain carries TRBV12-3 or TRBV12-4 and TRBJ1-1; TRBD1 agrees at 8 bases. The CDR3 extends over 14 amino acids. V shed 4 bases and J 4 bases; nucleotides not matched to a gene: 5. Here the CDR3 reads CASSWGQASTEAFF. As DNA, the CDR3 is TGTGCCAGCAGTTGGGGACAGGCCTCCACTGAAGCTTTCTTT.

This clonotype has ten or more counts. The chain is built from TRBV29-1 and TRBJ2-1; D call uncertain. The CDR3 is 11 amino acids. Trimming removed 6 bases at V and 6 bases at J, with 9 bases between. The germline V gene has CDR1 SQVTM and CDR2 ANQGSEA. The CDR3 reads CSVGRSNEQFF. The CDR3 coding sequence is TGCAGCGTGGGCAGGTCCAATGAGCAGTTCTTC.

Many counts were recorded for this clonotype. The chain carries TRBV28 and TRBJ2-7; TRBD1 agrees at 7 bases. V gave up 4 bases and J gave up 0 bases; unmatched junction bases: 3. This CDR3 region has 14 residues. The germline gives CDR1 MDHEN, CDR2 SYDVKM. DNA for the CDR3: TGTGCCAGCAGTTCCGGACAGGCCTCCTACGAGCAGTACTTC. Protein sequence: CASSSGQASYEQYF. Together with reference TRBV28 and TRBJ2-7, the CDR3 gives the full variable domain: DVKVTQSSRYLVKRTGEKVFLECVQDMDHENMFWYRQDPGLGLRLIYFSYDVKMKEKGDIPEGYSVSREKKERFSLILESASTNQTSMYLCASSSGQASYEQYFGPGTRLTVT.

This clonotype was found many times. The V and J genes are TRBV5-1 and TRBJ1-1, with D tentatively TRBD1 (5 bases). The V end lost 2 bases, the J end lost 7 bases, and 15 bases lay between the germline ends. CDR1 SGHRS and CDR2 YFSETQ come from the germline V gene. This CDR3 is built from 14 residues. The CDR3 loop reads CASSFLGDRGEAFF. The CDR3 region has the DNA TGCGCCAGCAGCTTTTTGGGGGATAGGGGTGAAGCTTTCTTT. The full variable domain, in which reference TRBV5-1 and TRBJ1-1 provide the parts outside the CDR3, is KAGVTQTPRYLIKTRGQQVTLSCSPISGHRSVSWYQQTPGQGLQFLFEYFSETQRNKGNFPGRFSGRQFSNSRSEMNVSTLELGDSALYLCASSFLGDRGEAFFGQGTRLTVV.

The chain has TRBV6-5 and TRBJ2-7; tentatively, D is TRBD2 (5 bases). This CDR3 is built from 12 residues. V lost 11 bases, J lost 7 bases, and 18 bases lay in between. Germline V gene lookup returns CDR1 MNHEY and CDR2 SVGAGI. For the CDR3, the DNA is TGTGCCGCGGGCCCCAGTTACTGGGAGCAGTACTTC. Translated: CAAGPSYWEQYF.

J is TRBJ2-1 and V is TRBV11-3, with D possibly being TRBD1 (6 bases). Germline V lookup: CDR1 SGHNT, CDR2 YENEEA. The CDR3 is 14 residues long. Trimming removed 5 bases from V and 5 bases from J, with 13 bases in between. DNA of the CDR3: TGTGCCAGCAGCCGCAACCAGGGGAACAATGAGCAGTTCTTC. Translation: CASSRNQGNNEQFF.

This clonotype was seen ten or more times. The genes are TRBV20-1 and TRBJ1-3; TRBD1 aligns across 8 bases. V lost 5 bases and J lost 4; bases outside the gene matches: 7. Germline CDR1 and CDR2: DFQATT and SNEGSKA (reference sequence). The CDR3 loop spans 14 amino acids. This CDR3 is CSAADRGKGNTIYF. The CDR3 coding sequence is TGCAGTGCTGCAGACAGGGGAAAAGGAAACACCATATATTTT.

This clonotype was seen many times. The chain carries TRBV4-1 and TRBJ1-2; a weak D match, TRBD1 (5 bases). The CDR3 totals 14 residues. Germline values: CDR1 MGHRA, CDR2 YSYEKL. V was trimmed by 1 base and J by 5 bases, leaving 11 bases between them. CDR3 protein: CASSQGTRAYGYTF. For the CDR3, the DNA is TGCGCCAGCAGCCAAGGCACCAGGGCGTATGGCTACACCTTC.

The table lists this clonotype with many counts. J is TRBJ2-3 and V is TRBV20-1; no clear D. V lost 6 bases and J 3 bases, leaving 10 bases between the germline ends. The germline gives CDR1 DFQATT, CDR2 SNEGSKA (reference sequence). The CDR3 is made up of 12 amino acids. This CDR3 reads CSAKSTTDTQYF. The CDR3 DNA reads TGCAGTGCCAAAAGTACTACAGATACGCAGTATTTT.

In its sample, this clonotype was seen many times. The V and J genes are TRBV5-6 and TRBJ2-2; D remains unclear. Looked up from germline, CDR1 is SGHDT and CDR2 is YYEEEE. This CDR3 region has 16 residues. V dropped 2 bases and J dropped 0 bases, with 11 bases sitting between them. The CDR3 region is CASSFVGQTNTGELFF. DNA for the CDR3: TGTGCCAGCAGCTTTGTCGGCCAGACGAACACCGGGGAGCTGTTTTTT.

This clonotype was picked up many times. This sequence joins TRBV13 and TRBJ1-4, with unresolved D. Germline CDR1 reads PRHDT; CDR2 reads FYEKMQ (reference sequence). The V and J ends lost 2 bases and 15 bases respectively, with 16 bases between them. The CDR3 is made up of 13 amino acids. CDR3 sequence: CASSLRPRQRVFF. For the CDR3, the DNA is TGTGCCAGCAGCTTACGCCCGAGACAAAGGGTGTTTTTT.